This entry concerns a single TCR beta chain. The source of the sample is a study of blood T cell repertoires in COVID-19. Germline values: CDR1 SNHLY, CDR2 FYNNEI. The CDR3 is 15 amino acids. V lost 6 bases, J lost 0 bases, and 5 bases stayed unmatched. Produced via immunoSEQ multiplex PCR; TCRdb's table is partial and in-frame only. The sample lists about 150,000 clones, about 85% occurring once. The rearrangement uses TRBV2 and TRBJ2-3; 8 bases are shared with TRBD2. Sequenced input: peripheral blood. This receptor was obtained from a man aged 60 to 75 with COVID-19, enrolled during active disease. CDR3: CASSRSGISTDTQYF. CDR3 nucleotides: TGTGCCAGCAGCCGTAGCGGGATAAGCACAGATACGCAGTATTTT.